These 18 T cell receptor beta chains came from one sample sequenced in a study of blood T cell repertoires in COVID-19. Sequenced by immunoSEQ multiplex PCR; TCRdb stores in-frame clones only, minus some. The top ten clones hold roughly 5% of a sample with under 200,000 clones, approximately 81% of them seen once. The sample was peripheral blood. The receptors derive from a woman aged 45-65 years with COVID-19, enrolled during active disease.

This clone was detected only once. DNA for the CDR3: TGTGCCAGCAGCCCTTGGACTAGCGGGGGCCCAGAATACTCCTACGAGCAGTACTTC. Its translation is CASSPWTSGGPEYSYEQYF. This chain links TRBV28 with TRBJ2-7, with 13 bases aligning to TRBD2. CDR3 length: 19 amino acids. J was trimmed by 0 bases and V by 6 bases; bases with no gene match: 14. Per germline, CDR1 MDHEN and CDR2 SYDVKM.

The chain links TRBV27 to TRBJ1-6, with 12 bases lining up with TRBD1. Germline V gene lookup returns CDR1 MNHEY and CDR2 SMNVEV (reference sequence). The CDR3 length is 14 residues. Trimming at V came to 6 bases and at J to 9 bases, leaving 3 bases not matched to a gene. CDR3 sequence (DNA): TGTGCCAGCAGGGGACAGGGGGCGAGTTCACCCCTCCACTTT. This encodes CASRGQGASSPLHF.

The chain links TRBV29-1 to TRBJ1-2; 7 bases line up with TRBD1. The junction had 11 bases not matched to a gene; V was cut back by 5 bases and J by 8 bases. The germline gives CDR1 SQVTM, CDR2 ANQGSEA. The CDR3 has 13 residues. CDR3 in DNA: TGCAGCGTTTCAGACAGGGAAAGAGACGGCTACACCTTC. Amino acid sequence: CSVSDRERDGYTF.

This chain links TRBV11-3 with TRBJ2-5, with D possibly matching TRBD2 (7 bases). V lost 3 bases, J lost 1 base, and 15 bases lay in between. The CDR3 spans 16 residues. The germline V gene has CDR1 SGHNT and CDR2 YENEEA. The DNA of the CDR3 is TGTGCCAGCAGCTTTGGGGGGGGGCTTGCCCAAGAGACCCAGTACTTC. Protein: CASSFGGGLAQETQYF.

This clone came up a few times. This rearrangement joins TRBV6-1 to TRBJ1-3, with a tentative D call TRBD1 (6 bases). This CDR3 is 18 amino acids long. Trimming left V 2 bases short and J 0 bases short, with 17 bases between. CDR1 and CDR2 (germline): MNHNS, SASEGT. The CDR3 DNA is TGTGCCAGCAGTGAATACCCCCCTCAGGGGAGCTCTGGAAACACCATATATTTT. Translating it yields CASSEYPPQGSSGNTIYF.

V and J are TRBV6-1 and TRBJ2-3, with 11 bases lining up with TRBD1. V lost 0 bases and J lost 4; bases outside the gene matches: 6. Per germline, CDR1 MNHNS and CDR2 SASEGT. The CDR3 covers 17 residues. CDR3 bases: TGTGCCAGCAGTGAAGCGATAGGACAGGGGGCATCAGATACGCAGTATTTT. Its translation is CASSEAIGQGASDTQYF.

V is TRBV5-5 and J is TRBJ1-4; 7 bases agree with TRBD1. The CDR3 is 15 amino acids. With 0 bases clipped from V and 7 bases from J, the junction kept 6 bases outside the gene matches. Germline CDR1 reads SGHKS; CDR2 reads YYEKEE (reference sequence). CDR3 DNA sequence: TGTGCCAGCAGCTTGGCCCGGGACAGTTCTGAAAAACTGTTTTTT. Its protein is CASSLARDSSEKLFF.

The chain is built from TRBV5-4 and TRBJ1-4, with 11 bases fitting TRBD1. The CDR3 runs to 14 residues. Trimming at V came to 4 bases and at J to 7 bases, leaving 3 bases not matched to a gene. Germline V gene data show CDR1 as SGHNT and CDR2 as YYREEE (reference sequence). The CDR3 protein is CASSAGTGGEKLFF. The DNA for the CDR3 is TGTGCCAGCAGCGCCGGGACAGGGGGTGAAAAACTGTTTTTT.

This clone was recorded only once. This sequence joins TRBV6-5 and TRBJ2-7, with D perhaps matching TRBD1 (6 bases). V shed 0 bases and J shed 0 bases, with 12 bases lying between them. This CDR3 is built from 16 residues. From germline, CDR1 is MNHEY and CDR2 SVGAGI. The chain's CDR3 is CASSYSTGVSSYEQYF. DNA for the CDR3: TGTGCCAGCAGTTACTCGACAGGCGTGAGCTCCTACGAGCAGTACTTC.

J is TRBJ2-2 and V is TRBV10-1, with 9 bases aligning to TRBD1. Per the germline V gene, CDR1 is WNHNN and CDR2 is SYGVQD (reference sequence). There are 16 residues in the CDR3. V gave up 6 bases and J gave up 4 bases; unmatched junction bases: 9. CDR3 residues: CASSDLGQGGTGELFF. CDR3 nucleotides: TGCGCCAGCAGCGACCTGGGACAGGGAGGCACCGGGGAGCTGTTTTTT.

This sequence joins TRBV12-3 or TRBV12-4 and TRBJ2-4; possible D gene TRBD2, 5 bases. The V end lost 4 bases, the J end lost 6 bases, and 10 bases lay between the germline ends. The CDR3 has 13 amino acids. The CDR3 DNA is TGTGCCAGCAGTTACGGGGTAGGAAACATTCAGTACTTC. It codes for CASSYGVGNIQYF.

The V and J genes are TRBV20-1 and TRBJ2-7; TRBD2 might be the D (7 bases). The CDR3 loop spans 12 amino acids. CDR1 is DFQATT and CDR2 is SNEGSKA in the germline V gene (reference sequence). V lost 3 bases and J 4 bases, leaving 10 bases between the germline ends. The CDR3 spells CSASEGGYEQYF. The CDR3 bases are TGCAGTGCTAGTGAGGGGGGGTACGAGCAGTACTTC.

The CDR3 sequence: CASSYRDRGLDTQYF. CDR3 coding DNA: TGTGCCAGCAGTTACCGGGACAGGGGATTAGATACGCAGTATTTT. The rearrangement joins TRBV6-5 to TRBJ2-3, with 10 nucleotides matching TRBD1. Germline lookup yields CDR1 MNHEY and CDR2 SVGAGI. V was pared by 2 bases and J by 5 bases, with 4 bases of the junction left unmatched. The length of the CDR3 is 15 residues.

V is TRBV4-3 and J is TRBJ2-4; 7 bases are shared with TRBD2. Germline-derived CDR1 and CDR2 are LGHNA and YSLEER. With V trimmed by 1 base and J by 6 bases, 6 bases remained unmatched. This CDR3 contains 15 residues. The CDR3, as DNA: TGCGCCAGCAGCCAAGCCGTGACTAGCCCAAACATTCAGTACTTC. This translates into CASSQAVTSPNIQYF.

The chain combines TRBV15 with TRBJ2-7; TRBD1 might be the D (5 bases). This CDR3 is built from 12 residues. The germline V gene has CDR1 LNHNV and CDR2 YYDKDF (reference sequence). With 8 bases removed from V and 2 bases from J, the gap between germline ends came to 10 bases. The CDR3 nucleotides are TGTGCCACCGACGCAGGGCCCTACGAGCAGTACTTC. It yields the protein CATDAGPYEQYF.

The chain recombines TRBV27 with TRBJ1-4; 7 nucleotides align to TRBD1. Germline CDR1 is MNHEY and CDR2 is SMNVEV (reference sequence). CDR3 length: 14 residues. Germline trimming cut 2 bases from V and 5 bases from J; bases unmatched to any gene: 2. The CDR3 DNA is TGTGCCAGCAGTTTAACGGACAGGAATGAAAAACTGTTTTTT. This gives the protein CASSLTDRNEKLFF.

V gene TRBV5-6 combines with J gene TRBJ1-1, with D possibly being TRBD1 (5 bases). V lost 0 bases, J lost 1 base, and 13 bases lay in between. The CDR3 is 16 residues long. CDR1 SGHDT and CDR2 YYEEEE come from the germline V gene. The CDR3 DNA is TGTGCCAGCAGCTTGGGGGGACTGCTCGGGAACACTGAAGCTTTCTTT. The encoded protein is CASSLGGLLGNTEAFF.

The chain couples TRBV3-1 (or the pseudogene TRBV3-2) to TRBJ2-7; 7 bases align to TRBD1. With V trimmed by 5 bases and J by 4 bases, 5 bases remained unmatched. CDR3 length: 13 residues. The germline gives CDR1 LGHDT, CDR2 YNNKEL (reference sequence). The CDR3 region is CASSSRDRYEQYF. As DNA, the CDR3 is TGTGCCAGCAGCTCCCGGGACAGATACGAGCAGTACTTC.